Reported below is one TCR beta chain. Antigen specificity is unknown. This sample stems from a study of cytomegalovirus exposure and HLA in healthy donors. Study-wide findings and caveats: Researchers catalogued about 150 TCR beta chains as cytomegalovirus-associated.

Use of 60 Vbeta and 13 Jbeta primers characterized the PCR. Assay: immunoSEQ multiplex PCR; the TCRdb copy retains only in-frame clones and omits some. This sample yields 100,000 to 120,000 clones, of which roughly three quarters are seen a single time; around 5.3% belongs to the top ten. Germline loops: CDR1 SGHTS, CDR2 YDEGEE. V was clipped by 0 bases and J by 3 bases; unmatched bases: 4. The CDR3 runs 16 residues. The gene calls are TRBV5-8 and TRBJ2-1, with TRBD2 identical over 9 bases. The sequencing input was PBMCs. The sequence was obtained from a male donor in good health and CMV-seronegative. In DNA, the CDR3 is TGTGCCAGCAGCTTGGGGCCTAGCGGGATCTACAATGAGCAGTTCTTC. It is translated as CASSLGPSGIYNEQFF.